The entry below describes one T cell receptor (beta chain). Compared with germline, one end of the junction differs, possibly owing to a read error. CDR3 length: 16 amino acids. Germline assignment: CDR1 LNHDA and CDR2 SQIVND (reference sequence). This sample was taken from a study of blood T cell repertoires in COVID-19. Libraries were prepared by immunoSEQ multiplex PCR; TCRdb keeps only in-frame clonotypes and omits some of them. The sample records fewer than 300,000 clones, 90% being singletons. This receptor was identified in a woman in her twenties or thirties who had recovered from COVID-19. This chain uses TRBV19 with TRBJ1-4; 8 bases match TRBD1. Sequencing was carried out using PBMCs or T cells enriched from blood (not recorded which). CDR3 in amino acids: CASGMDRVWIDEKLFF. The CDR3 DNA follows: TGTGCCAGTGGTATGGACAGGGTTTGGATCGATGAAAAACTGTTTTTT.